This is a list of T cell receptor beta chains from one sample in a study of cytomegalovirus exposure and HLA in healthy donors. Data came from immunoSEQ multiplex PCR; TCRdb stores just in-frame clones and leaves some out. Of tens of thousands of clones listed, about three quarters are singletons. Sequencing was carried out using PBMCs. These receptors were taken from a man aged 18-30 years in good health and CMV-seronegative. Each CDR3 is given with its conserved first and last residue. The order of the fields is V gene, CDR3 protein.

V gene: TRBV7-9; CDR3 protein: CASSWGGVSSGNTIYF
V gene: TRBV5-1; CDR3 protein: CASSLMAMGHNEQFF
V gene: TRBV5-8; CDR3 protein: CASSGGTSGGVTDTQYF
V gene: TRBV21-1; CDR3 protein: CASSKNNLVRLAGESYNEQFF
V gene: TRBV29-1; CDR3 protein: CSVEAGILDTGELFF
V gene: TRBV7-2; CDR3 protein: CASSSQGNYGYTF
V gene: TRBV2; CDR3 protein: CASQGSRHEETQYF
V gene: TRBV19; CDR3 protein: CASSINYSNQPQHF
V gene: TRBV7-8; CDR3 protein: CASSFRLSDRTGWSGNTIYF
V gene: TRBV28; CDR3 protein: CASSSGGNNQPQHF
V gene: TRBV6-1; CDR3 protein: CASSWTGRDNQPQHF
V gene: TRBV5-1; CDR3 protein: CASSSGRDPGGAYNEQFF
V gene: TRBV5-1; CDR3 protein: CASSIARDRGPTGELFF
V gene: TRBV2; CDR3 protein: CAGTGENTEAFF
V gene: TRBV7-8; CDR3 protein: CASYGGPMDTEAFF
V gene: TRBV10-3; CDR3 protein: CAISTPVNEQYF
V gene: TRBV6-1; CDR3 protein: CASTRTGKYEQYF
V gene: TRBV7-9; CDR3 protein: CASSHASGGPGYNEQFF
V gene: TRBV10-3; CDR3 protein: CAISAGSRNEAFF
V gene: TRBV28; CDR3 protein: CASSKQGINSPLHF
V gene: TRBV15; CDR3 protein: CATSRGQYNEQFF
V gene: TRBV19; CDR3 protein: CASSTPTGTRDTEAFF
V gene: TRBV5-4; CDR3 protein: CASSLGGTSSSGANVLTF
V gene: TRBV5-4; CDR3 protein: CASSAMEGGDTQYF
V gene: TRBV5-4; CDR3 protein: CASSLGPGDAYGYTF